This T cell receptor beta chain came from a study of blood T cell repertoires in COVID-19. Study as a whole: Researchers got acute and convalescent COVID-19 samples from the United States, Italy and Spain. From T cells, B-cell-depleted T cells, or PBMCs came the material, which was cDNA or gDNA.

This clone was counted between two and nine times. The germline CDR1 and CDR2 sequences are SGHTA and FQGNSA. CDR3 length: 16 amino acids. The V segment lost 1 base and the J segment 2 bases; nucleotides outside the gene matches: 5. Original methodology: Reference gene primer amplification yielded estimated nucleated cell counts. Generated by immunoSEQ multiplex PCR, the TCRdb table keeps only in-frame clones and is missing some. V and J calls and clone size are as listed in that table; D and trimming were resolved from the DNA. The sample gives about 170,000 clones, about 87% of which show up once; roughly 2.5% is in the top ten. Seattle's enrolled individuals joined amid active infection and were then monitored longitudinally.

The material sequenced was peripheral blood. The chain combines TRBV7-2 with TRBJ2-1, with 7 bases matching TRBD1. This TCR came from an elderly woman with COVID-19, enrolled during active disease. This chain's CDR3 is CASSLVSTGTYNEQFF. The CDR3 DNA is TGTGCCAGCAGCTTAGTCTCGACAGGGACCTACAATGAGCAGTTCTTC. The full variable domain, in which reference TRBV7-2 and TRBJ2-1 provide the parts outside the CDR3, is GAGVSQSPSNKVTEKGKDVELRCDPISGHTALYWYRQSLGQGLEFLIYFQGNSAPDKSGLPSDRFSAERTGGSVSTLTIQRTQQEDSAVYLCASSLVSTGTYNEQFFGPGTRLTVL.